This TCR beta chain appears in the sequencing data of a study of blood T cell repertoires in COVID-19. Study in general: Samples came from the United States, Italy and Spain, spanning acute and convalescent COVID-19. In each case, the material was cDNA or gDNA derived from T cells, B-cell-depleted T cells, or PBMCs.

Using immunoSEQ multiplex PCR, the repertoire was profiled, and TCRdb retains in-frame clones only, with some absent. The sample lists around 120,000 clones, approximately 82% occurring once. The V gene's germline CDR1 is SGHTA and CDR2 FQGNSA. The length of the CDR3 is 13 residues. The V end was cut by 3 bases, the J end by 11 bases, with 14 bases between. The specimen was peripheral blood. This TCR was recovered from a young man with acute or convalescent COVID-19. V and J are TRBV7-2 and TRBJ1-5; D ambiguous. Written as DNA, the CDR3 is TGTGCCAGCAGCTTTAGTGGGTCCAGGACCCAGCATTTT. The encoded protein is CASSFSGSRTQHF.